A single sample is the source of the 14 T cell receptor beta chains below, sequenced in a study of tumor-infiltrating lymphocytes in primary liver carcinoma. Without any cell sorting, about 18-30 mg of bulk tissue yielded co-extracted RNA and DNA. Starting from approximately 0.45 ug of total RNA, TCR beta cDNA was produced with a primer in the constant region. Libraries for TCR beta were built through three nested multiplex PCR rounds, which together made up a slightly modified ARM-PCR procedure. Each of the first two PCR rounds ran approximately 11 cycles with TRBV1-TRBV30 forward and C-beta reverse primers. TCRdb ran MiXCR on the multiplex PCR reads and lists one entry per CDR3 protein. The sample contains about 190,000 distinct CDR3 sequences, 85% of which appear only once. The sequenced sample consisted of tumor tissue from primary liver carcinoma. Source of these receptors: a man in his forties with primary liver carcinoma and hepatitis B virus infection.

Only one count was recorded for this clonotype. Relative to the germline gene, one junction end is altered; a read error may explain this. This sequence joins TRBV29-1 and TRBJ2-3; 12 bases are a match to TRBD2. The CDR3 is 15 residues long. CDR1 and CDR2 from the germline V gene are SQVTM and ANQGSEA. The DNA for the CDR3 is TGCAGCGTACAGACTAGCGGGAGTTGTAAAGATACGCAGTACTTT. Translated, it gives CSVQTSGSCKDTQYF.

As to this clonotype: No conserved phenylalanine or tryptophan ends this CDR3, so it is likely a read error. Because the CDR3's place on the DNA is in doubt, the DNA is left out and the CDR3 is given as listed by TCRdb. The gene calls are TRBV4-2 and TRBJ1-1. The germline CDR1 and CDR2 sequences are LGHNA and YNFKEQ. Termini included, the CDR3 measures 16 amino acids. The chain's CDR3 is CASSPRVSGLNTEAVL.

Concerning this clonotype: The junction does not match germline at one end; this may be a read error. This chain links TRBV4-2 with TRBJ2-7; D remains ambiguous. CDR1 is LGHNA, CDR2 YNFKEQ, per germline. The CDR3 extends over 12 amino acids. The chain's CDR3 is CANTQEAHEQHF. CDR3 sequence (DNA): TGTGCCAACACCCAAGAGGCCCACGAGCAGCACTTC.

This clonotype was detected only once. Its ends do not fully match the called genes, so a read error is possible. The chain has TRBV6-2 or TRBV6-3 and TRBJ2-7; D not certain. Germline V gene lookup returns CDR1 MNHEY and CDR2 SVGEGT. The CDR3 totals 15 residues. The CDR3 DNA follows: TGTGCCAGTAGTTACTCGAGGCTAGAGAACTACGAGCGGTACTTC. This codes for CASSYSRLENYERYF.

As concerns this clonotype: One end of the junction fails to match germline, which may point to a read error. This rearrangement joins TRBV24-1 to TRBJ2-2, with D tentatively TRBD1 (6 bases). CDR3 length: 16 residues. Germline V gene sequence: CDR1 KGHDR, CDR2 SFDVKD. The CDR3 region is CASSDSRTGSAGELFF. The CDR3 bases are TGTGCCTCCAGTGATTCCCGAACAGGGAGCGCCGGGGAGCTGTTTTTT.

Worth noting for this clonotype: One base away lies a much larger clone, so this may be a sequencing read error. The CDR3 nucleotides read TGTGCCAGCGGCCTCGGGCAGGAGCTTGTGACCCAGTACTTC. Translated: CASGLGQELVTQYF. V gene TRBV28 combines with J gene TRBJ2-5; D is undetermined. CDR3 length equals 14 residues. Germline CDR1 and CDR2: MDHEN and SYDVKM. Trimming cost V 8 bases and J 7 bases, with 20 bases left between them.

A remark on this clonotype: Sequence at one end of the junction differs from germline and may be a read error. This chain joins TRBV12-3 or TRBV12-4 and TRBJ2-5; D gene uncertain. The CDR3 sequence is 13 residues long. The DNA of the CDR3 is TGTGCCAGCGGCGTAGGCGACCAAGAGACCCAGCACTTC. As protein: CASGVGDQETQHF.

On this clonotype itself: The junction departs from the called germline gene at one end, perhaps through a read error. The chain links TRBV29-1 to TRBJ2-6; D is unresolved. This CDR3 comprises 13 residues. Germline V gene data show CDR1 as SQVTM and CDR2 as ANQGSEA. In DNA, the CDR3 is TGCAACGTTGCGGCCTCTGGAGTCAACATCCTGACTTTC. Its translation is CNVAASGVNILTF.

V gene TRBV29-1 combines with J gene TRBJ1-3; D not certain. The CDR3 consists of 12 residues. Trimming pared 5 bases from V and 4 bases from J, leaving 9 bases between. Germline V CDR1 and CDR2: SQVTM, ANQGSEA. CDR3 DNA: TGCAGCGTTCGCGTTTCGGGAAACACCATATATTTT. Its translation: CSVRVSGNTIYF.

As to this clonotype: One junction end does not reproduce the germline sequence, and a read error may be involved. V usage is TRBV6-2 or TRBV6-3 and J usage is TRBJ2-5, with D tentatively TRBD1 (6 bases). The CDR3 covers 15 residues. CDR1 is MNHEY, CDR2 SVGEGT, per germline. CDR3 sequence (DNA): TGTGCCAACAGTCCGGAACAGGGACGGCAAGAGACTCAGTACTTC. As protein: CANSPEQGRQETQYF.

V gene TRBV6-1 combines with J gene TRBJ2-7, with D unresolved. V lost 8 bases to trimming and J lost 4 bases, with 15 bases between them. CDR1 and CDR2 (germline): MNHNS, SASEGT. The CDR3 is 13 residues long. In nucleotides, the CDR3 is TGTGCCAGCCTCAGGACGGAGTTATACGAGCAGTACTTC. Amino acids: CASLRTELYEQYF.

The chain carries TRBV11-1 and TRBJ2-2; D is tentatively TRBD1 or TRBD2 (5 bases each). This CDR3 contains 13 residues. Looked up from germline, CDR1 is SGHAT and CDR2 is FQDESV (reference sequence). V lost 11 bases and J 16 bases, leaving 26 bases between the germline ends. This chain's CDR3 is CADSFWGTGKPFF. The CDR3 bases are TGTGCCGACAGCTTTTGGGGCACCGGGAAGCCGTTTTTT.

Concerning this clonotype: One end of the junction varies from germline; a read error may be responsible. The chain uses TRBV6-2 or TRBV6-3 and TRBJ2-1; D uncertain. This CDR3 has 13 residues. The germline V gene encodes CDR1 MNHEY and CDR2 SVGEGT. Written as DNA, the CDR3 is TGTGCTAGCAGCTACCAGTCGGGCAATGAGCAGTTCTTC. It translates to CASSYQSGNEQFF.

The chain recombines TRBV28 with TRBJ1-6; the D gene is possibly TRBD1 (5 bases). V was clipped by 7 bases and J by 3 bases, with 10 bases between them. The CDR3 has 14 amino acids. Germline CDR1 reads MDHEN; CDR2 reads SYDVKM. The CDR3: CASTGPLYNSPLHF. CDR3 DNA sequence: TGTGCCAGCACGGGGCCCCTCTATAATTCACCCCTCCACTTT.